Each of the 15 T cell receptor beta chains below was sequenced from the same sample in a study of vaccination and CD4 T cells after COVID-19. Treatment indicated: approximately nine-day PBMC culture with coronavirus spike peptide pools or control peptides (ViraFEST assay). Oncomine TCR Beta short-read sequencing was applied to DNA from cultured CD4+ T cells. Each CDR3 protein gets one entry after TCRdb re-called the PCR reads with MiXCR. The sample yields about 8,500 distinct CDR3 sequences, approximately 63% seen once. Antigens for these TCRs are unknown. The sample was CD4+ T cells from blood, cultured in vitro. The origin of the receptors is a human donor who had recovered from COVID-19.

The CDR3 loop reads CASSLGHTGHQPQHF. As DNA, the CDR3 is TGTGCCAGCAGCTTAGGCCACACGGGGCATCAGCCCCAGCATTTT. The chain has TRBV7-9 and TRBJ1-5; D is perhaps TRBD1 (5 bases). Germline V lookup: CDR1 SEHNR, CDR2 FQNEAQ (reference sequence). The CDR3 has 15 residues. With 1 base removed from V and 5 bases from J, the gap between germline ends came to 12 bases. Full variable domain (outside the CDR3, taken from reference TRBV7-9 and TRBJ1-5): DTGVSQNPRHKITKRGQNVTFRCDPISEHNRLYWYRQTLGQGPEFLTYFQNEAQLEKSRLLSDRFSAERPKGSFSTLEIQRTEQGDSAMYLCASSLGHTGHQPQHFGDGTRLSIL.

The chain employs TRBV20-1 and TRBJ2-7; the match to TRBD2 covers 10 bases. The CDR3 runs to 14 residues. CDR1 and CDR2 (germline): DFQATT, SNEGSKA (reference sequence). Unmatched junction bases numbered 10, after V lost 6 bases and J lost 5 bases. This CDR3 is CSAPTPSGSNEQYF. The CDR3 region has the DNA TGCAGTGCCCCCACCCCTAGCGGGAGTAACGAGCAGTACTTC.

This clonotype was detected a few times. The J gene is TRBJ1-6, the V gene TRBV6-5; D call uncertain. CDR3 length equals 14 residues. CDR1 and CDR2 (germline): MNHEY, SVGAGI. The V gene lost 3 bases and the J gene lost 10 bases, with 13 bases spanning the gap. The CDR3: CASSYGGPSSPLHF. The CDR3 nucleotides read TGTGCCAGCAGTTATGGCGGGCCCAGCTCACCCCTCCACTTT.

The V gene is TRBV20-1, the J gene TRBJ2-7; 8 positions match TRBD1. Looked up from germline, CDR1 is DFQATT and CDR2 is SNEGSKA (reference sequence). V shed 5 bases and J 5 bases; nucleotides not matched to a gene: 5. There are 12 residues in the CDR3. The CDR3 DNA follows: TGCAGTGCTGGTAGGACAGGGAACGAGCAGTACTTC. Translated: CSAGRTGNEQYF.

The chain employs TRBV20-1 and TRBJ2-5, with D perhaps matching TRBD2 (6 bases). The CDR3 totals 14 residues. CDR1 is DFQATT, CDR2 SNEGSKA, per germline (reference sequence). With 4 bases removed from V and 3 bases from J, the gap between germline ends came to 15 bases. The CDR3 DNA is TGCAGTGCTACCCCAGGGACTGGCAAAGAGACCCAGTACTTC. As protein: CSATPGTGKETQYF.

This clonotype was seen a few times. The V call is TRBV7-2, the J call TRBJ2-5; the D is unclear. Trimming left V 3 bases short and J 9 bases short, with 8 bases between. The CDR3 is 11 amino acids. The germline CDR1 and CDR2 sequences are SGHTA and FQGNSA. The CDR3 DNA reads TGTGCCAGCAGCTTCGAGTGGGCCCAGTACTTC. It specifies CASSFEWAQYF. The full variable domain, its missing parts supplied by reference TRBV7-2 and TRBJ2-5, is GAGVSQSPSNKVTEKGKDVELRCDPISGHTALYWYRQSLGQGLEFLIYFQGNSAPDKSGLPSDRFSAERTGGSVSTLTIQRTQQEDSAVYLCASSFEWAQYFGPGTRLLVL.

This clonotype occurred a few times. The chain joins TRBV20-1 to TRBJ1-1, with unresolved D. Trimming took off 4 bases at V and 6 bases at J, with 12 bases between the two ends. In germline, CDR1 is DFQATT, CDR2 SNEGSKA (reference sequence). This CDR3 comprises 12 residues. The CDR3 protein is CSAITTWAEAFF. The CDR3 region has the DNA TGCAGTGCTATTACCACCTGGGCTGAAGCTTTCTTT.

This clonotype was seen just once. CDR3 in amino acids: CASSLVGEQYF. CDR3 sequence (DNA): TGTGCCAGCAGCTTAGTCGGGGAGCAGTACTTC. The chain has TRBV7-9 and TRBJ2-7; no clear D gene. V was pared by 1 base and J by 7 bases, with 5 bases between. Germline assignment: CDR1 SEHNR and CDR2 FQNEAQ (reference sequence). This CDR3 contains 11 residues.

This rearrangement joins TRBV6-1 to TRBJ1-6; D is ambiguous. Germline loops: CDR1 MNHNS, CDR2 SASEGT. CDR3 size: 14 residues. Deletions cut 5 bases from V and 6 bases from J, with 11 bases between. CDR3 residues: CASSPGRVNSPLHF. The CDR3 region has the DNA TGTGCCAGCAGTCCTGGACGGGTTAATTCACCCCTCCACTTT.

In this sample, this clonotype turned up a few times. The chain combines TRBV20-1 with TRBJ2-7, with unresolved D. Germline CDR1 reads DFQATT; CDR2 reads SNEGSKA (reference sequence). Trimming removed 3 bases at V and 4 bases at J, with 4 bases between. The CDR3 loop spans 10 amino acids. Here the CDR3 DNA reads TGCAGTGCTAGGATATACGAGCAGTACTTC. This codes for CSARIYEQYF.

The chain combines TRBV7-9 with TRBJ1-5; the D is unclear. The CDR3 runs to 12 residues. Germline V CDR1 and CDR2: SEHNR, FQNEAQ (reference sequence). With 10 bases removed from V and 3 bases from J, the gap between germline ends came to 10 bases. CDR3 sequence: CANYTYNQPQHF. Written as DNA, the CDR3 is TGTGCCAATTACACCTACAATCAGCCCCAGCATTTT.

The V gene is TRBV6-1, the J gene TRBJ1-2, with 9 nucleotides matching TRBD1. The germline V gene encodes CDR1 MNHNS and CDR2 SASEGT. This CDR3 has 14 residues. J lost 7 bases, V lost 3 bases, and 6 bases had no gene match. CDR3 DNA: TGTGCCAGCAGTGACCCCACAGGGGGCAGTGGCTACACCTTC. Protein sequence: CASSDPTGGSGYTF.

The chain has TRBV7-8 and TRBJ2-7; 8 bases are shared with TRBD2. J gave up 5 bases and V 3 bases, and 12 bases lay outside the gene matches. The V gene's germline CDR1 is SGHVS and CDR2 FQNEAQ. The CDR3 totals 16 residues. CDR3 bases: TGTGCCAGCAGCTTGTCTCCCAGCGGGAGTTACCACGAGCAGTACTTC. Protein: CASSLSPSGSYHEQYF. Combining the CDR3 with reference TRBV7-8 and TRBJ2-7 gives the whole variable domain GAGVSQSPRYKVAKRGQDVALRCDPISGHVSLFWYQQALGQGPEFLTYFQNEAQLDKSGLPSDRFFAERPEGSVSTLKIQRTQQEDSAVYLCASSLSPSGSYHEQYFGPGTRLTVT.

This chain links TRBV15 with TRBJ2-7; a weak D match, TRBD1 (5 bases). The CDR3 has 14 residues. The V gene's germline CDR1 is LNHNV and CDR2 YYDKDF (reference sequence). The ends were cut back, 0 bases at V and 1 base at J, with 7 bases in the middle. CDR3 in DNA: TGTGCCACCAGCAGAGACAGGGTGTCCTACGAGCAGTACTTC. Protein: CATSRDRVSYEQYF.

The rearrangement joins TRBV20-1 to TRBJ1-2, with D unresolved. Germline CDR1 and CDR2: DFQATT and SNEGSKA (reference sequence). Between the trimmed V and J ends, which lost 3 bases and 6 bases, there was a span of 17 bases. This CDR3 comprises 14 residues. CDR3 sequence reads: CSASSARWSDGYTF. The CDR3 bases are TGCAGTGCTAGTTCCGCCAGATGGTCCGATGGCTACACCTTC.